This is a list of T cell receptor beta chains from one sample in a study of human CD8 memory T cell subsets. TCRdb reprocessed the 5' RACE reads and keeps a single row for each CDR3 protein, giving no DNA. The sample totals about 5,100 distinct CDR3 sequences. Sequencing input: CD8+ T cells from PBMCs. These receptors originate from a human donor in good health. Each CDR3 is given with its conserved first and last residue. Fields, in order: V gene, J gene, clone size, CDR3 protein. Expanded clones are given a class, and other clones once, few, many or no size at all.

V gene: TRBV3-1
J gene: TRBJ2-1
clone size: -
CDR3 protein: CASSQEASSYNEQFF

V gene: TRBV30
J gene: TRBJ2-1
clone size: medium-sized
CDR3 protein: CAWSVRVGGSYNEQFF

V gene: TRBV14
J gene: TRBJ2-7
clone size: -
CDR3 protein: CASSPGQGIEQYF

V gene: TRBV6-4
J gene: TRBJ2-3
clone size: -
CDR3 protein: CASSDSIAGGPDTQYF

V gene: TRBV12-3/TRBV12-4
J gene: TRBJ2-1
clone size: -
CDR3 protein: CASSPGTENNEQFF

V gene: TRBV9
J gene: TRBJ1-1
clone size: -
CDR3 protein: CASSAEQGWTEAFF

V gene: TRBV7-8
J gene: TRBJ2-2
clone size: medium-sized
CDR3 protein: CASSQKRGELFF

V gene: TRBV9
J gene: TRBJ1-1
clone size: -
CDR3 protein: CASSQGQENTEAFF

V gene: TRBV9
J gene: TRBJ2-4
clone size: -
CDR3 protein: CASSVEPGVGNNIQYF

V gene: TRBV28
J gene: TRBJ1-5
clone size: -
CDR3 protein: CASSLGQNNQPQHF

V gene: TRBV18
J gene: TRBJ2-2
clone size: -
CDR3 protein: CASSPEDDTTGELFF

V gene: TRBV7-3
J gene: TRBJ2-7
clone size: medium-sized
CDR3 protein: CASSLRAYEQYF

V gene: TRBV10-3
J gene: TRBJ1-2
clone size: medium-sized
CDR3 protein: CATSAGFDSRGYTF

V gene: TRBV9
J gene: TRBJ1-5
clone size: -
CDR3 protein: CASSVKASGQPQHF

V gene: TRBV27
J gene: TRBJ2-4
clone size: -
CDR3 protein: CASSLRTSGGLNIQYF

V gene: TRBV20-1
J gene: TRBJ2-1
clone size: -
CDR3 protein: CSATTWTSGDRFPQFF

V gene: TRBV18
J gene: TRBJ2-2
clone size: -
CDR3 protein: CASSPPSGANTGELFF

V gene: TRBV3-1
J gene: TRBJ2-5
clone size: medium-sized
CDR3 protein: CASSQDLVAGAQETQYF

V gene: TRBV19
J gene: TRBJ2-3
clone size: -
CDR3 protein: CASSQRTGISTDTQYF

V gene: TRBV7-9
J gene: TRBJ2-2
clone size: medium-sized
CDR3 protein: CAAPGPENTGELFF

V gene: TRBV7-9
J gene: TRBJ2-7
clone size: medium-sized
CDR3 protein: CASSSTDSWDEQYF

V gene: TRBV7-9
J gene: TRBJ2-7
clone size: -
CDR3 protein: CASSPHRDRDSYEQYF

V gene: TRBV5-1
J gene: TRBJ1-2
clone size: -
CDR3 protein: CASSLWGTANYGYTF

V gene: TRBV18
J gene: TRBJ2-1
clone size: -
CDR3 protein: CASSPVAGGYNEQFF

V gene: TRBV20-1
J gene: TRBJ2-1
clone size: -
CDR3 protein: CSADWNNEQFF

V gene: TRBV5-1
J gene: TRBJ1-2
clone size: large
CDR3 protein: CASSRGSQGGYGYTF

V gene: TRBV5-1
J gene: TRBJ2-7
clone size: -
CDR3 protein: CASSLVIAGYEQYF

V gene: TRBV20-1
J gene: TRBJ1-1
clone size: -
CDR3 protein: CSARPEYTDTEAFF

V gene: TRBV6-5
J gene: TRBJ2-1
clone size: -
CDR3 protein: CASSYGRVNEQFF